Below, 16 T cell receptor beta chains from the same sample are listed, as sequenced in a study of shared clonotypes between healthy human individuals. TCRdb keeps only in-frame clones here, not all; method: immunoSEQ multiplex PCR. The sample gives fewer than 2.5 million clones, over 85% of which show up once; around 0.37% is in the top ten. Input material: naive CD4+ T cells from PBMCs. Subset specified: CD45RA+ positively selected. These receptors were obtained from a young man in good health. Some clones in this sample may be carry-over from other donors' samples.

The CDR3 nucleotides read TGTGCCAGCAGCTACGGACTAGCGGAGAGGGAGACCCAGTACTTC. This codes for CASSYGLAERETQYF. The chain recombines TRBV7-3 with TRBJ2-5; TRBD2 aligns across 10 bases. After removal of 4 bases from V and 5 bases from J, the junction contained 7 bases not matched to a gene. The CDR3 runs to 15 residues. Germline assignment: CDR1 SGHTA and CDR2 FQGTGA.

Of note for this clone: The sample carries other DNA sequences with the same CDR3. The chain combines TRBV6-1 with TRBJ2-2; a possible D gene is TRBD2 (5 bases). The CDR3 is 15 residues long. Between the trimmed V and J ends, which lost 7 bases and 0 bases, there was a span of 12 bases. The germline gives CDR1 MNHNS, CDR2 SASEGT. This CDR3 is CASTMGEANTGELFF. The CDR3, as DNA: TGTGCCAGCACCATGGGAGAAGCGAACACCGGGGAGCTGTTTTTT.

The CDR3 region has the DNA TGCAGCGTTGTAGGTCTGCGGATGAACACTGAAGCTTTCTTT. Its protein product is CSVVGLRMNTEAFF. This chain links TRBV29-1 with TRBJ1-1; no clear D gene. The V end was cut by 4 bases, the J end by 0 bases, with 12 bases between. Germline CDR1 SQVTM, CDR2 ANQGSEA. CDR3 length: 14 amino acids.

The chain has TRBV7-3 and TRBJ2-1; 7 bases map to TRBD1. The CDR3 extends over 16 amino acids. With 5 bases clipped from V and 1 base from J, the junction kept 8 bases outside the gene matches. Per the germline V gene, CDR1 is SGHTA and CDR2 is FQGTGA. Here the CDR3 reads CASSPLGTASYNEQFF. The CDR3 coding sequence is TGTGCCAGCAGCCCGCTCGGGACAGCTTCCTACAATGAGCAGTTCTTC.

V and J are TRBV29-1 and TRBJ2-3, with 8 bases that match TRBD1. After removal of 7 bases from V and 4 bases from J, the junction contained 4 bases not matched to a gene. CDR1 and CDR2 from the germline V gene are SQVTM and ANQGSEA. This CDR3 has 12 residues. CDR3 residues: CSAGQGSDTQYF. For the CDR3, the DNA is TGCAGCGCAGGACAGGGCTCAGATACGCAGTATTTT.

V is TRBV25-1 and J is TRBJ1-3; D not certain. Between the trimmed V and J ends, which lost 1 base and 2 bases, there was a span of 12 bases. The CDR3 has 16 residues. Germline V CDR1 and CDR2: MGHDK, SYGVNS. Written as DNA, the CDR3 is TGTGCCAGCAGTGAATCCCGGGTAATGACTGGAAACACCATATATTTT. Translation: CASSESRVMTGNTIYF. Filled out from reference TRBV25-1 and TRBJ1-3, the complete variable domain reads EADIYQTPRYLVIGTGKKITLECSQTMGHDKMYWYQQDPGMELHLIHYSYGVNSTEKGDLSSESTVSRIRTEHFPLTLESARPSHTSQYLCASSESRVMTGNTIYFGEGSWLTVV.

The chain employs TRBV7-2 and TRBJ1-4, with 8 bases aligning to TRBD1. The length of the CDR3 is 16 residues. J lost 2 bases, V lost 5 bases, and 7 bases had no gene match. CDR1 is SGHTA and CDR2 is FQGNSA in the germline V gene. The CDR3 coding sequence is TGTGCCAGCAGCCGGCAGGGGGCAGGCACTAATGAAAAACTGTTTTTT. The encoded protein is CASSRQGAGTNEKLFF.

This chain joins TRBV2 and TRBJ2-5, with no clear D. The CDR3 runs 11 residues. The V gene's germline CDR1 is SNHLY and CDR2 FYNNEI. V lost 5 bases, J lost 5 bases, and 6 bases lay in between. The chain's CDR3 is CASSLFETQYF. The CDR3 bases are TGTGCCAGCAGTTTATTTGAGACCCAGTACTTC.

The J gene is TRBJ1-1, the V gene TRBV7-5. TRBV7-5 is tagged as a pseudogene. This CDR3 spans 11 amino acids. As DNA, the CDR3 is TGTGTCAGAAGCTTGAAGACTGAAGCTTTCTTT. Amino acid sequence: CVRSLKTEAFF.

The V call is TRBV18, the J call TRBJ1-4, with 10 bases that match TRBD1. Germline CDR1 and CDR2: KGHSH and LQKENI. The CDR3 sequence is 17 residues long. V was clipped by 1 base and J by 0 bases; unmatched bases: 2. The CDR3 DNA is TGTGCCAGCTCACCACAGGGACAGGGGACAACTAATGAAAAACTGTTTTTT. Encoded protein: CASSPQGQGTTNEKLFF.

Here the CDR3 reads CASSSGTSAPTNTGELFF. The CDR3 DNA reads TGTGCCAGCAGCTCCGGGACTAGCGCCCCCACGAACACCGGGGAGCTGTTTTTT. This chain joins TRBV7-8 and TRBJ2-2; 10 bases agree with TRBD2. The V and J ends lost 4 bases and 0 bases, in that order; junction bases with no gene match: 8. The CDR3 has 18 residues. Germline CDR1 SGHVS, CDR2 FQNEAQ. Together with reference TRBV7-8 and TRBJ2-2, the CDR3 gives the full variable domain: GAGVSQSPRYKVAKRGQDVALRCDPISGHVSLFWYQQALGQGPEFLTYFQNEAQLDKSGLPSDRFFAERPEGSVSTLKIQRTQQEDSAVYLCASSSGTSAPTNTGELFFGEGSRLTVL.

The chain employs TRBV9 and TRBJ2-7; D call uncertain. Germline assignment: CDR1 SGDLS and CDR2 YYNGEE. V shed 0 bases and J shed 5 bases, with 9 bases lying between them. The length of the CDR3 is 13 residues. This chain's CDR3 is CASSVARYNEQYF. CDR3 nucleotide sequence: TGTGCCAGCAGCGTAGCCCGGTATAACGAGCAGTACTTC.

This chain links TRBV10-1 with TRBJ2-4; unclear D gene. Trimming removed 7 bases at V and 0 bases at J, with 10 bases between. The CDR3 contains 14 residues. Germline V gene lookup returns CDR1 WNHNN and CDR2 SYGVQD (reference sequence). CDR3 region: CASIPEVAKNIQYF. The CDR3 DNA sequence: TGCGCCAGCATCCCTGAGGTAGCCAAAAACATTCAGTACTTC.

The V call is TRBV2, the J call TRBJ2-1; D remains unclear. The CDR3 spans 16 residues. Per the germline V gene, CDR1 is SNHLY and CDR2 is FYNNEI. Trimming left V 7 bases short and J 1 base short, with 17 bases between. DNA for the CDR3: TGTGCCAGCAAAAAAGGCGGCGTTCTATCCTACAATGAGCAGTTCTTC. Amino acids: CASKKGGVLSYNEQFF.

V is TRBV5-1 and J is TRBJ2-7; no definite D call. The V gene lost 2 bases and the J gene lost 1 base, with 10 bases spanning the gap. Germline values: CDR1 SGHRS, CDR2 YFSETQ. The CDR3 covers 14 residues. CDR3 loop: CASSLLGRSYEQYF. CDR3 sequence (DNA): TGCGCCAGCAGCTTATTGGGCCGGTCCTACGAGCAGTACTTC.

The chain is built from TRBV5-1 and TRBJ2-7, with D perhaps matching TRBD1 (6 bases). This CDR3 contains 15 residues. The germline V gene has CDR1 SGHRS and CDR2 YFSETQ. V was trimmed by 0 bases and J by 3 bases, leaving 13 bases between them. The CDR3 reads CASSLEAGVVYEQYF. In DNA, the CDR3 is TGCGCCAGCAGCTTGGAGGCAGGGGTTGTCTACGAGCAGTACTTC.